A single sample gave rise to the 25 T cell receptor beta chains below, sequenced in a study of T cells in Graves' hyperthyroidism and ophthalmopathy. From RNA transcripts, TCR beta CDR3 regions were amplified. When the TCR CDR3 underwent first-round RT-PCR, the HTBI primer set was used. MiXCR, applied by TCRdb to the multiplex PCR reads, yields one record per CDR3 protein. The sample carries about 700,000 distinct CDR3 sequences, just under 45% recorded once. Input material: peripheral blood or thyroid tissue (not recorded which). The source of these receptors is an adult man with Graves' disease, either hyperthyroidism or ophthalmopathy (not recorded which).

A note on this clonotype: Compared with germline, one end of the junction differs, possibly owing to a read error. CDR3 protein: CASSANTHTSGRLYEQYF. In DNA form, the CDR3 reads TGCGCCAGCAGCGCAAACACACATACTAGCGGACGTCTCTACGAGCAGTACTTC. The chain links TRBV7-9 to TRBJ2-7; TRBD2 matches 8 bases. The CDR3 loop spans 18 amino acids. CDR1 is SEHNR, CDR2 FQNEAQ, per germline (reference sequence).

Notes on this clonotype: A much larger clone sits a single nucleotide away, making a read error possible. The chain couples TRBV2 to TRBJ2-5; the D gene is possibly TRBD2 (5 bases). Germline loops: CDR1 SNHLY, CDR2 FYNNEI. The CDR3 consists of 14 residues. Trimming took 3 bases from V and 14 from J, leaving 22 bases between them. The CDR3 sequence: CASSDGGLLSLLYF. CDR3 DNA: TGTGCCAGCAGTGACGGCGGGCTTCTCTCCTTACTCTACTTC.

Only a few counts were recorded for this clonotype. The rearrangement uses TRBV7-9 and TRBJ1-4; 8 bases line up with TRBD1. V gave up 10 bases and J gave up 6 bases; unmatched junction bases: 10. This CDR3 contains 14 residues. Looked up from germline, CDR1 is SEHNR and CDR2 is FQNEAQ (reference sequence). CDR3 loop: CATRGQGGDEKLFF. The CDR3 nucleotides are TGTGCCACTCGCGGACAGGGTGGTGATGAAAAACTGTTTTTT.

The CDR3 is CASSQGSWPQHF. As DNA, the CDR3 is TGTGCCAGCTCACAGGGGTCTTGGCCCCAGCATTTT. The V and J genes are TRBV7-8 and TRBJ1-5, with 7 nucleotides matching TRBD1. V dropped 8 bases and J dropped 9; count of bases not matched to a gene: 7. Germline V CDR1 and CDR2: SGHVS, FQNEAQ. The CDR3 runs 12 residues.

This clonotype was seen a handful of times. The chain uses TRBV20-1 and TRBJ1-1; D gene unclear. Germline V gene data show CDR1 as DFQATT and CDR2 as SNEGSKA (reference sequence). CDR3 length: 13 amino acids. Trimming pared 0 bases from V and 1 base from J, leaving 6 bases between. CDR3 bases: TGCAGTGCTAGAGAGGGCTCGAACACTGAAGCTTTCTTT. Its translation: CSAREGSNTEAFF.

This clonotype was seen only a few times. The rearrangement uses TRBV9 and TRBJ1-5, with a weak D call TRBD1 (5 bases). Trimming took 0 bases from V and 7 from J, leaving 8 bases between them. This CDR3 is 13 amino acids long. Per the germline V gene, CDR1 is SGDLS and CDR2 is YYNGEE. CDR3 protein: CASSVEQGQPQHF. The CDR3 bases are TGTGCCAGCAGCGTAGAGCAGGGCCAGCCCCAGCATTTT. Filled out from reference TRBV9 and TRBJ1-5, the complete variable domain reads DSGVTQTPKHLITATGQRVTLRCSPRSGDLSVYWYQQSLDQGLQFLIQYYNGEERAKGNILERFSAQQFPDLHSELNLSSLELGDSALYFCASSVEQGQPQHFGDGTRLSIL.

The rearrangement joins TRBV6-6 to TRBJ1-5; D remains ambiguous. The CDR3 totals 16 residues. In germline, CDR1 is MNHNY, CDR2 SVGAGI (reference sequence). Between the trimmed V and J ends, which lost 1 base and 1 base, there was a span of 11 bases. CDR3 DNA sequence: TGTGCCAGCAGTTACTTTGGGGTGGGGAGCAATCAGCCCCAGCATTTT. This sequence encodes CASSYFGVGSNQPQHF.

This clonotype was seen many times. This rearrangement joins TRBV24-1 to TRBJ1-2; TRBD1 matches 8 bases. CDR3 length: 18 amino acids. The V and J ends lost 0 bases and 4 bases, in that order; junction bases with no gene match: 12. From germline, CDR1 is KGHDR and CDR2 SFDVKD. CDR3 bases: TGTGCCACCAGTGATTTGGGTGGCGGCAGGGGGCGTACCTATGGCTACACCTTC. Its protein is CATSDLGGGRGRTYGYTF.

The chain's CDR3 is CASSSFVVGANTEAFF. The CDR3 nucleotides are TGTGCCAGCAGTTCCTTTGTAGTTGGAGCGAACACTGAAGCTTTCTTT. The J gene is TRBJ1-1, the V gene TRBV12-3 or TRBV12-4; D gene ambiguous. The V and J ends lost 4 bases and 1 base respectively, with 16 bases between them. This CDR3 comprises 16 residues.

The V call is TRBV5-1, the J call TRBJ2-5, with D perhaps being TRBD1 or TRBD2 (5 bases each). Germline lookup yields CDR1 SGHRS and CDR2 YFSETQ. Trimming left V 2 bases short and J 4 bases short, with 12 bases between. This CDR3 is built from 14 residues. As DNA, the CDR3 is TGCGCCAGCAGCTTACCAGGGACGGTAGAGACCCAGTACTTC. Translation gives CASSLPGTVETQYF.

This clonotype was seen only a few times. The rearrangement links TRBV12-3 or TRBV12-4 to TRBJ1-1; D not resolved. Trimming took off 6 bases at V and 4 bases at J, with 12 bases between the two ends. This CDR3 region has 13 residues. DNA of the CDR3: TGTGCCAGCAGAATACGTTTGATCACTGAAGCTTTCTTT. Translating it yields CASRIRLITEAFF.

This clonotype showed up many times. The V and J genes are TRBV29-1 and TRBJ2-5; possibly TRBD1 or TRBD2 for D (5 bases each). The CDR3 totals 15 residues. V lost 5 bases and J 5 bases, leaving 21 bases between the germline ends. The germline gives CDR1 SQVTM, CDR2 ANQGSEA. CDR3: CSVRDVSLGMETQYF. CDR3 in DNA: TGCAGCGTTCGGGACGTGTCCCTAGGGATGGAGACCCAGTACTTC.

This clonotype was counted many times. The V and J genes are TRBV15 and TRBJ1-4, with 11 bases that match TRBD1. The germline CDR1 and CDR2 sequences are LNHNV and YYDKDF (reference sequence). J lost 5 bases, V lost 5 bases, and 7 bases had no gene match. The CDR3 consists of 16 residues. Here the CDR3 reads CATSGPRDRGNEKLFF. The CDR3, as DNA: TGTGCCACCAGCGGTCCCCGGGACAGGGGGAATGAAAAACTGTTTTTT.

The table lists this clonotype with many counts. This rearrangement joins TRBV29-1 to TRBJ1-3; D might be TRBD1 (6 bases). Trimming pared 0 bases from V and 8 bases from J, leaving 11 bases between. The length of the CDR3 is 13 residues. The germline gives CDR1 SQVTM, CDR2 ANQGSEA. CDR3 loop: CSVEDQGPDTIYF. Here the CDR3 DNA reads TGCAGCGTTGAAGATCAGGGGCCGGACACCATATATTTT.

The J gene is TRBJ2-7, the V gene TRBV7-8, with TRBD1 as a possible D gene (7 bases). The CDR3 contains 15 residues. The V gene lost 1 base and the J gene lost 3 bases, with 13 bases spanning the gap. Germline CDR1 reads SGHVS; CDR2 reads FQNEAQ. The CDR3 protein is CASSLGTRGDYEQYF. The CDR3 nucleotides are TGTGCCAGCAGCTTAGGTACCAGGGGGGACTACGAGCAGTACTTC.

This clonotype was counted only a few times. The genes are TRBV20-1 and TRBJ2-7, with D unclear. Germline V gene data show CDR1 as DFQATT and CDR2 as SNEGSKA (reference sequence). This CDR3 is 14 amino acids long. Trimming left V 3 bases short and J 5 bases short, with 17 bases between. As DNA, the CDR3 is TGCAGTGCTAGTGTGTGGGCTTCAGAGAACGAGCAGTACTTC. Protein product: CSASVWASENEQYF.

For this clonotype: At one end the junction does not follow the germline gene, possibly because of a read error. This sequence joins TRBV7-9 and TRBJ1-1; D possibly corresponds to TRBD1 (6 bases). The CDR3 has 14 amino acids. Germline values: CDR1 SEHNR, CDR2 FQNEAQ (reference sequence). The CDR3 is CASSQIQGSTEAFF. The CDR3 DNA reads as TGCGCCAGCAGCCAAATCCAGGGGAGCACTGAAGCTTTCTTT.

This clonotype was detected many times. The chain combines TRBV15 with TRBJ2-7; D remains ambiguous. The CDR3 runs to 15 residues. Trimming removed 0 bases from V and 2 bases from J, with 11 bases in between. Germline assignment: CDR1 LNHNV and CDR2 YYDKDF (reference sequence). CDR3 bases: TGTGCCACCAGCAGAGATCTTACTGAGACCTACGAGCAGTACTTC. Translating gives CATSRDLTETYEQYF.

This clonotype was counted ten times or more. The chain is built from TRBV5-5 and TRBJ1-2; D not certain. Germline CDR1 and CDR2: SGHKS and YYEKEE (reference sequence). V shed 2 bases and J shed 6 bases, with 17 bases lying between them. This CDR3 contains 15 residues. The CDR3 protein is CASSFGRGPAHGYTF. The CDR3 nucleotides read TGTGCCAGCAGCTTCGGACGCGGGCCAGCGCATGGCTACACCTTC. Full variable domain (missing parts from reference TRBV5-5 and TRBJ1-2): DAGVTQSPTHLIKTRGQQVTLRCSPISGHKSVSWYQQVLGQGPQFIFQYYEKEERGRGNFPDRFSARQFPNYSSELNVNALLLGDSALYLCASSFGRGPAHGYTFGSGTRLTVV.

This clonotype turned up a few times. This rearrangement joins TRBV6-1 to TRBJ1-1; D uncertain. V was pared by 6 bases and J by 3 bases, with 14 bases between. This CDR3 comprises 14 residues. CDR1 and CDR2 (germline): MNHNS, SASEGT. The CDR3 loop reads CASSLDRQYTEAFF. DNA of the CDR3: TGTGCCAGCAGCTTAGATCGGCAGTACACTGAAGCTTTCTTT.

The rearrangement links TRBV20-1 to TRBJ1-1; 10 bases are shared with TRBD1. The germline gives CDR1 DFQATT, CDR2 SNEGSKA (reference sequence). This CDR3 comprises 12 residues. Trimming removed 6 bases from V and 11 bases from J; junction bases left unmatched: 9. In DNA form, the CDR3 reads TGCAGTGCAACTGACAGGGGGCCGGCGGCTTTCTTT. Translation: CSATDRGPAAFF.

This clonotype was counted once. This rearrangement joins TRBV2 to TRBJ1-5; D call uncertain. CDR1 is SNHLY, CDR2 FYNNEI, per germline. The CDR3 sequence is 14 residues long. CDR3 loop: CAAFREGSNQPQHF. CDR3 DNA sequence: TGTGCGGCTTTTCGGGAAGGAAGCAATCAGCCCCAGCATTTT.

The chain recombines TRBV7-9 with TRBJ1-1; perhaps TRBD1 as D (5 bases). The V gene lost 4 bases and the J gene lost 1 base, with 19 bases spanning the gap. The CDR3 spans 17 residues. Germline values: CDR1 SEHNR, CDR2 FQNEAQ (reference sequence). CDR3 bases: TGTGCCAGCAGCTCTAGATCTCTAGGACAACAGAACACTGAAGCTTTCTTT. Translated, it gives CASSSRSLGQQNTEAFF.

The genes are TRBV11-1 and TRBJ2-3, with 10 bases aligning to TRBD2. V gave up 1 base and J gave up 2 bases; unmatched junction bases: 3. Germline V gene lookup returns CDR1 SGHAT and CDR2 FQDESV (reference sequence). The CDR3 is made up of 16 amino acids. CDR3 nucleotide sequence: TGTGCCAGCAGCTTAGGTCTAGCGGGGGTCACAGATACGCAGTATTTT. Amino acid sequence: CASSLGLAGVTDTQYF.

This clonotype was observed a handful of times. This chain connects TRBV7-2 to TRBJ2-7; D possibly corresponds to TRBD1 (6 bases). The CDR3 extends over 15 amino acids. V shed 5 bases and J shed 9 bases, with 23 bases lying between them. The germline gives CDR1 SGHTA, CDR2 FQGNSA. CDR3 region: CASSHAGTPPAVQYF. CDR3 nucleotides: TGTGCCAGCAGCCACGCCGGGACACCTCCTGCGGTGCAGTACTTC.